In this sample, the clone carrying this T cell receptor (beta chain) turned up many times. The CDR3 is 11 amino acids. Germline V gene data show CDR1 as SGHRS and CDR2 as YFSETQ. The V end was cut by 5 bases, the J end by 6 bases, with 6 bases between. This entry belongs to a study of blood T cells in healthy people across ages. Next came a second PCR, run for about 6 to 12 cycles, which used a sample-barcoded 5' primer along with a J-beta primer mix. CDR3-containing paired-end reads numbered at least 2.5 million in each sample. TCRdb re-analysed the 5' RACE reads in MiXCR, keeping a single row per CDR3 protein. The table shows 1.4 million to 1.5 million distinct CDR3 sequences, with around 42% occurring only once.

Input material: blood. This receptor was identified in a woman between 18 and 29 years old in good health. The chain is built from TRBV5-1 and TRBJ2-1, with D unclear. The DNA for the CDR3 is TGCGCCAGCAGTGTAAGCAATGAGCAGTTCTTC. As protein: CASSVSNEQFF.